The present T cell receptor beta chain was sequenced within a study of sequential checkpoint blockade in melanoma. Study details: First-line arms were nivolumab then ipilimumab, or the reverse, randomized 1:1.

As to treatment: randomized to nivolumab then ipilimumab (arm A) or the reverse (arm B). Sorted cells were live CD3+CD8+, lacking CD19 and CD56, from PBMCs. Measured with immunoSEQ multiplex PCR; TCRdb has only the in-frame clones, and not every one. The data contain around 26,000 clones, over 60% of them singletons. Trimming left V 8 bases short and J 5 bases short, with 15 bases between. Germline V gene sequence: CDR1 LNHNV, CDR2 YYDKDF (reference sequence). CDR3 length: 13 residues. This receptor was obtained from a human donor with melanoma. The material sequenced was CD8+ T cells sorted from blood (inferred from file names), taken from a patient given nivolumab and ipilimumab in sequence. The chain links TRBV15 to TRBJ1-1, with D possibly matching TRBD1 (6 bases). The CDR3 DNA is TGTGCCACCGGGAGGGGGGCCGGGACTGAAGCTTTCTTT. This gives the protein CATGRGAGTEAFF.